Each of the 29 T cell receptor beta chains below was sequenced from the same sample in a study of OX40 agonist ivuxolimab in advanced cancers. Sequencing was performed with immunoSEQ multiplex PCR; in TCRdb, only in-frame clones are kept and a portion is missing. The profile shows roughly 20,000 clones, 55% to 75% of them singletons. The sequencing used CD4+ or CD8+ T cells sorted from blood, collected in a trial of the OX40 agonist ivuxolimab. These TCRs come from an adult with an advanced solid tumor such as melanoma, head and neck, liver or kidney cancer.

This clone was found once. The chain carries TRBV19 and TRBJ2-7, with D perhaps matching TRBD2 (5 bases). The length of the CDR3 is 17 residues. Trimming left V 5 bases short and J 3 bases short, with 23 bases between. The V gene's germline CDR1 is LNHDA and CDR2 SQIVND (reference sequence). The DNA for the CDR3 is TGTGCCAGTAGTCCAAGATCGGTTGGACTTTCGGTCTACGAGCAGTACTTC. Its translation is CASSPRSVGLSVYEQYF.

The J gene is TRBJ2-3, the V gene TRBV7-2; 9 nucleotides match TRBD1. CDR1 and CDR2 from the germline V gene are SGHTA and FQGNSA. The CDR3 is 20 amino acids. With V trimmed by 0 bases and J by 5 bases, 18 bases remained unmatched. The CDR3 DNA is TGTGCCAGCAGCTTAGCGAGCCCCTACCGTATGACAGGGGGGAAAGATACGCAGTATTTT. This gives the protein CASSLASPYRMTGGKDTQYF.

This clone was seen more than once but under ten times. The chain links TRBV5-4 to TRBJ2-7, with D possibly being TRBD2 (7 bases). V lost 7 bases, J lost 2 bases, and 22 bases lay in between. Germline-derived CDR1 and CDR2 are SGHNT and YYREEE (reference sequence). The CDR3 sequence is 16 residues long. The chain's CDR3 is CASSKPGGPKPYEQYF. The CDR3 DNA is TGTGCCAGCTCAAAGCCCGGGGGGCCTAAGCCCTACGAGCAGTACTTC.

This chain connects TRBV27 to TRBJ2-5; 8 nucleotides match TRBD2. This CDR3 has 13 amino acids. Germline CDR1 reads MNHEY; CDR2 reads SMNVEV (reference sequence). Trimming took 5 bases from V and 5 from J; bases not matched to a gene: 4. The CDR3 loop is CASSLLAAETQYF. In DNA, the CDR3 is TGTGCCAGCAGTCTACTAGCGGCGGAGACCCAGTACTTC.

This sequence joins TRBV7-8 and TRBJ2-7, with 8 positions matching TRBD1. In germline, CDR1 is SGHVS, CDR2 FQNEAQ. The CDR3 sequence is 12 residues long. The V and J ends lost 6 bases and 5 bases, in that order; junction bases with no gene match: 3. The CDR3 DNA reads TGTGCCAGCAGTAAGACAGGGGACGAGCAGTACTTC. The encoded protein is CASSKTGDEQYF.

The V gene is TRBV9, the J gene TRBJ2-3; D is perhaps TRBD1 or TRBD2 (5 bases each). Germline V CDR1 and CDR2: SGDLS, YYNGEE. Between the trimmed V and J ends, which lost 0 bases and 0 bases, there was a span of 14 bases. The CDR3 spans 17 residues. The CDR3 protein is CASSVDAGRTSTDTQYF. The DNA for the CDR3 is TGTGCCAGCAGCGTAGACGCAGGGCGGACTAGCACAGATACGCAGTATTTT.

The chain has TRBV7-9 and TRBJ2-7; D ambiguous. The germline V gene encodes CDR1 SEHNR and CDR2 FQNEAQ (reference sequence). V lost 5 bases, J lost 4 bases, and 15 bases lay in between. This CDR3 region has 14 residues. Here the CDR3 reads CASSPGGSIYEQYF. CDR3 DNA sequence: TGTGCCAGCAGCCCCGGCGGCAGTATTTACGAGCAGTACTTC.

The chain links TRBV6-5 to TRBJ1-2; 9 bases fit TRBD1. There are 15 residues in the CDR3. J was trimmed by 4 bases and V by 6 bases; bases with no gene match: 9. Germline CDR1 and CDR2: MNHEY and SVGAGI. The CDR3 DNA reads TGTGCCAGCAGAAACCGGGACAGGGCTGGCTATGGCTACACCTTC. Protein sequence: CASRNRDRAGYGYTF.

The genes are TRBV10-2 and TRBJ2-2; TRBD1 or TRBD2 may be the D gene (5 bases each). CDR3 length equals 13 residues. CDR1 and CDR2 from the germline V gene are WSHSY and SAAADI. Between the trimmed V and J ends, which lost 7 bases and 3 bases, there was a span of 9 bases. The CDR3 DNA follows: TGCGCCAGCACGGGGCGGGACACCGGGGAGCTGTTTTTT. Translating gives CASTGRDTGELFF.

Regarding this clone: A much bigger clone sits one base away, suggesting this may be a read error. The CDR3 sequence is CASSWTGHYEQYF. In DNA, the CDR3 is TGTGCCAGCAGTTGGACAGGCCACTACGAGCAGTACTTC. The V call is TRBV6-6, the J call TRBJ2-7, with 7 bases fitting TRBD1. Germline V gene data show CDR1 as MNHNY and CDR2 as SVGAGI (reference sequence). This CDR3 has 13 residues. With 4 bases clipped from V and 3 bases from J, the junction kept 3 bases outside the gene matches.

V usage is TRBV18 and J usage is TRBJ1-1; 7 nucleotides agree with TRBD1. V shed 1 base and J 3 bases; nucleotides not matched to a gene: 11. Germline assignment: CDR1 KGHSH and CDR2 LQKENI. This CDR3 contains 17 residues. The CDR3 nucleotides are TGTGCCAGCTCACCACAAGGACAGGTCAGCTGGGACACTGAAGCTTTCTTT. Its protein product is CASSPQGQVSWDTEAFF.

V is TRBV28 and J is TRBJ1-5, with a weak D call TRBD1 (5 bases). CDR1 is MDHEN, CDR2 SYDVKM, per germline. CDR3 size: 16 residues. V was cut by 8 bases and J by 3 bases, with 20 bases left in between. The CDR3 DNA reads as TGTGCCAGCGACCTCCAGGGTATAGTATACAATCAGCCCCAGCATTTT. This translates into CASDLQGIVYNQPQHF.

The chain has TRBV28 and TRBJ2-5; 8 bases agree with TRBD2. The CDR3 is 16 residues long. V lost 6 bases and J lost 3; bases outside the gene matches: 12. The germline gives CDR1 MDHEN, CDR2 SYDVKM. The CDR3 region has the DNA TGTGCCAGCAGCTCGACTAGCGCGGGGAGGGAAGAGACCCAGTACTTC. Residues: CASSSTSAGREETQYF. Full variable domain (missing parts from reference TRBV28 and TRBJ2-5): DVKVTQSSRYLVKRTGEKVFLECVQDMDHENMFWYRQDPGLGLRLIYFSYDVKMKEKGDIPEGYSVSREKKERFSLILESASTNQTSMYLCASSSTSAGREETQYFGPGTRLLVL.

This clone is a singleton in its sample. The V gene is TRBV4-2, the J gene TRBJ2-1; 9 positions match TRBD1. Trimming removed 6 bases from V and 2 bases from J; junction bases left unmatched: 5. Germline V gene lookup returns CDR1 LGHNA and CDR2 YNFKEQ. The CDR3 totals 15 residues. CDR3 protein: CASRPTGGTYNEQFF. The CDR3 DNA reads as TGTGCCAGCAGGCCGACAGGGGGTACCTACAATGAGCAGTTCTTC.

The CDR3 sequence is CASSDGTASGNTIYF. CDR3 sequence (DNA): TGTGCCAGCAGCGACGGGACAGCCAGTGGAAACACCATATATTTT. This sequence joins TRBV6-5 and TRBJ1-3; 7 positions match TRBD1. This CDR3 has 15 amino acids. Losses at the gene ends were 6 bases for V and 3 bases for J; bases not matched to a gene: 8. Germline V gives CDR1 MNHEY, CDR2 SVGAGI.

V usage is TRBV28 and J usage is TRBJ1-4; D unresolved. V was trimmed by 2 bases and J by 4 bases, leaving 8 bases between them. The CDR3 runs 14 residues. Germline assignment: CDR1 MDHEN and CDR2 SYDVKM. This chain's CDR3 is CASSLGVNNEKLFF. The CDR3 DNA reads as TGTGCCAGCAGTTTAGGGGTTAATAATGAAAAACTGTTTTTT.

This chain connects TRBV6-1 to TRBJ2-3; D remains unclear. The CDR3 spans 15 residues. Trimming left V 1 base short and J 0 bases short, with 8 bases between. In germline, CDR1 is MNHNS, CDR2 SASEGT. For the CDR3, the DNA is TGTGCCAGCAGTGAAGGCAGTCCTAGCACAGATACGCAGTATTTT. It translates to CASSEGSPSTDTQYF.

The chain recombines TRBV19 with TRBJ1-1; 8 bases are a match to TRBD1. Germline CDR1 is LNHDA and CDR2 is SQIVND (reference sequence). The ends lost 6 bases at V and 7 bases at J; junction bases unmatched: 7. This CDR3 has 13 residues. As DNA, the CDR3 is TGTGCCAGTAGCGATACAGGGGGAATTGAAGCTTTCTTT. The encoded protein is CASSDTGGIEAFF.

The chain uses TRBV11-2 and TRBJ2-1; D is perhaps TRBD1 (5 bases). Trimming removed 4 bases from V and 4 bases from J, with 14 bases in between. CDR1 and CDR2 from the germline V gene are SGHAT and FQNNGV. The CDR3 sequence is 15 residues long. The CDR3 DNA is TGTGCCAGCAGCTCCAGGGTTCGGCTATACAATGAGCAGTTCTTC. The encoded protein is CASSSRVRLYNEQFF.

This clone occurred once. The chain links TRBV13 to TRBJ2-3; the match to TRBD1 covers 9 bases. Trimming cost V 3 bases and J 2 bases; bases outside gene matches: 6. CDR1 is PRHDT, CDR2 FYEKMQ, per germline (reference sequence). The CDR3 runs to 16 residues. The CDR3 coding sequence is TGTGCCAGCAGCTTGGGGGACAGGGCAGCCACAGATACGCAGTATTTT. Encoded protein: CASSLGDRAATDTQYF.

J is TRBJ2-7 and V is TRBV7-3, with 8 bases aligning to TRBD1. Germline-derived CDR1 and CDR2 are SGHTA and FQGTGA. Unmatched junction bases numbered 7, after V lost 2 bases and J lost 4 bases. The CDR3 length is 15 residues. The CDR3 protein is CASSLLPGGLYEQYF. As DNA, the CDR3 is TGTGCCAGCAGCTTACTCCCAGGGGGCTTGTACGAGCAGTACTTC.

Details on this clone: One end of the junction varies from germline; a read error may be responsible. J is TRBJ2-1 and V is TRBV7-7; 7 bases match TRBD1. The length of the CDR3 is 12 residues. The germline V gene has CDR1 SSHAT and CDR2 FNYEAQ (reference sequence). CDR3 amino acids: CASSPAGGEQFF. The CDR3 bases are TGTGCTAGCAGCCCCGCAGGGGGTGAGCAGTTCTTC.

V gene TRBV19 combines with J gene TRBJ1-2; 7 nucleotides align to TRBD1. CDR1 is LNHDA, CDR2 SQIVND, per germline (reference sequence). The ends lost 7 bases at V and 8 bases at J; junction bases unmatched: 13. The CDR3 length is 14 residues. CDR3: CASTTRDSLEGYTF. CDR3 nucleotide sequence: TGTGCCAGTACTACTCGGGACAGCCTCGAGGGCTACACCTTC.

The chain couples TRBV7-2 to TRBJ1-2; D unresolved. The CDR3 contains 16 residues. Germline CDR1 and CDR2: SGHTA and FQGNSA. Trimming took off 6 bases at V and 2 bases at J, with 19 bases between the two ends. In DNA form, the CDR3 reads TGTGCCAGCAGTCCAGTCGTGGGAGGAGGAAACTATGGCTACACCTTC. This gives the protein CASSPVVGGGNYGYTF.

By share, this clone ranks as medium-sized. The chain carries TRBV7-3 and TRBJ2-7; D gene ambiguous. Trimming pared 0 bases from V and 3 bases from J, leaving 9 bases between. Looked up from germline, CDR1 is SGHTA and CDR2 is FQGTGA. This CDR3 contains 14 residues. CDR3 protein: CASSLTANGYEQYF. CDR3 DNA sequence: TGTGCCAGCAGCTTAACGGCGAACGGCTACGAGCAGTACTTC. Variable domain in full (rest from reference TRBV7-3 and TRBJ2-7): GAGVSQTPSNKVTEKGKYVELRCDPISGHTALYWYRQSLGQGPEFLIYFQGTGAADDSGLPNDRFFAVRPEGSVSTLKIQRTERGDSAVYLCASSLTANGYEQYFGPGTRLTVT.

This clone was detected only once. The V and J genes are TRBV11-1 and TRBJ1-1, with unresolved D. Trimming pared 4 bases from V and 0 bases from J, leaving 3 bases between. The CDR3 length is 12 residues. Germline V lookup: CDR1 SGHAT, CDR2 FQDESV (reference sequence). The CDR3 reads CASSSVNTEAFF. In nucleotides, the CDR3 is TGTGCCAGCAGCTCCGTGAACACTGAAGCTTTCTTT.

This clone occurred many times. V and J are TRBV11-3 and TRBJ2-7; D remains unclear. Trimming took off 2 bases at V and 2 bases at J, with 7 bases between the two ends. Germline V gives CDR1 SGHNT, CDR2 YENEEA. The CDR3 has 13 residues. The CDR3 loop is CASSLTATYEQYF. CDR3 DNA sequence: TGTGCCAGCAGCTTAACAGCTACCTACGAGCAGTACTTC.

The CDR3 bases are TGTGCCAGTACCCTCGGTCAGGGGTTCGCCTACGAGCAGTACTTC. It codes for CASTLGQGFAYEQYF. The chain couples TRBV19 to TRBJ2-7; D might be TRBD1 (6 bases). V was shortened by 7 bases and J by 2 bases, with 18 bases between the two germline ends. Looked up from germline, CDR1 is LNHDA and CDR2 is SQIVND (reference sequence). The CDR3 has 15 residues.

V is TRBV6-1 and J is TRBJ1-5; D is perhaps TRBD1 (6 bases). V shed 6 bases and J shed 3 bases, with 15 bases lying between them. CDR3 length: 15 residues. Looked up from germline, CDR1 is MNHNS and CDR2 is SASEGT. CDR3 amino acids: CASRPRQGFNQPQHF. CDR3 DNA: TGTGCCAGCAGGCCGAGGCAGGGGTTCAATCAGCCCCAGCATTTT.